This T cell receptor (beta chain) was captured in a study of CD8 T cells in Susac syndrome (dated by TCRdb to about 2019). Regarding the research as a whole: Whether CD8+ T cell activation and differentiation in Susac syndrome was antigen driven was tested using repertoire sequencing. The clonality of the CD8+ T cell repertoire was compared across about a dozen healthy donors, roughly 14 Susac syndrome patients and around 16 multiple sclerosis patients. What the study reported, not specific to this receptor: The study acknowledged that relatively few individuals were included in the TCR sequencing and HLA analysis.

RNA was extracted using the RNeasy kit, and 0.5 to 1 microgram was reverse transcribed with random hexamers. TCR beta CDR3 regions were amplified with the immunoSEQ multiplex PCR assay covering 54 Vbeta and 13 Jbeta segments. PCR amplification bias was corrected using a synthetic template baseline for primer optimization and computational correction. The source study handled its data this way. Reads were annotated to V, D and J genes per IMGT and analyzed with immunoSEQ Analyzer, keeping only productive sequences. To calculate clonality, Shannon entropy was normalized by log2 of the number of productive unique sequences and then subtracted from one. For each patient and control, public and private clones were evaluated among the 100 most prevalent clones. A clone was defined as Susac-specific if it was absent from the healthy and MS cohorts, from over a thousand published viral clones and from other ImmuneACCESS disease sequences. Using fastp trimming at Q25 and MiXCR clonotype assembly, TCRdb reanalyzed the public sequencing data and kept in-frame beta chains. Rows matching on CDR3 protein sequence are summarized as one entry with the most common DNA and genes. The V and J calls follow TCRdb's processing rather than the paper's. The sample includes about 73,000 distinct CDR3 sequences, with approximately 95% observed a single time. Together, the top ten hold approximately 0.38% of the sample.

To note about this clonotype: Its recognized antigen is unknown. Base quality data are lacking; no much larger clone is found one base away.

Peripheral blood CD8+ and CD4+ T cells from healthy donors, Susac syndrome patients and multiple sclerosis patients were profiled using high-throughput TCR beta sequencing. The multiple sclerosis controls were treatment-naive patients who had stable or active relapsing-remitting disease and met the revised McDonald criteria. Bulk CD8+ and CD4+ T cells were purified by magnetic negative isolation, while CD8+ TEMRA cells were enriched using FACS. Blood was collected in EDTA tubes and processed within 24 hours, with PBMCs isolated through density gradient centrifugation. PBMCs intended for TCR sequencing were cryopreserved in liquid nitrogen and were subsequently thawed in a 37 degrees C water bath. Purity of sorted or isolated CD4+, CD8+ and CD8+ TEMRA cells was at least 90%. Reading from cysteine to phenylalanine, the CDR3 counts 15 amino acids. Of all the DNA, just the CDR3 is kept, 45 bases in frame from base 1. Trimming removed 6 bases from V and 3 bases from J, leaving 17 bases between the germline ends. Per the germline V gene, MNHEY is the CDR1 and SVGAGI is the CDR2.

The sequence derives from a human donor with multiple sclerosis. Sequenced material: CD8+ T cells from PBMCs. The rearrangement combines TRBV6-5 with TRBJ1-2; the D region possibly corresponds to TRBD1 (6 bases align). The CDR3 sequence is CASRPPGAIDYGYTF. In nucleotide form, the sequence is TGTGCCAGCAGGCCCCCGGGGGCTATTGACTATGGCTACACCTTC.